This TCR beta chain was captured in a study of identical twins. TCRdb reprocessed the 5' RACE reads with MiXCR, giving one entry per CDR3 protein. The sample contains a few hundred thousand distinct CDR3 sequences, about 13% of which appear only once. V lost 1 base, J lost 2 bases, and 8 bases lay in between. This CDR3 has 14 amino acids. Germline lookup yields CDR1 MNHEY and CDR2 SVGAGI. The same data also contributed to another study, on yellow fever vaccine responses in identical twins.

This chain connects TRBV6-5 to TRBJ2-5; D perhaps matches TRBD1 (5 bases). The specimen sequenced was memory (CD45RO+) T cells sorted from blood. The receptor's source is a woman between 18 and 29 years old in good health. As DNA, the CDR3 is TGTGCCAGCAGTTACTTAACAGGTCAAGAGACCCAGTACTTC. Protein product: CASSYLTGQETQYF.